This T cell receptor (beta chain) was identified in a study of T cells in localized non-small cell lung cancer. On this clone: Its antigen is unidentified.

Study-level points and caveats: Longer overall survival accompanied higher blood T cell density. A median of about 60 of the top 100 tumor clones appeared in adjacent lung, which was paired and uninvolved. Adjacent uninvolved lung tissue had the highest T cell clonality, exceeding tumor. Sequencing, confined to only one tumor region, leaves heterogeneity possible.

V lost 6 bases to trimming and J lost 9 bases; unmatched junction nucleotides: 6. The length of the CDR3 is 14 residues. Looked up from germline, CDR1 is SNHLY and CDR2 is FYNNEI. Sequenced by immunoSEQ multiplex PCR; TCRdb stores in-frame clones only, minus some. In the table there are several thousand clones, roughly a quarter of which are singletons. The TCR was taken from a man between 40 and 70 years old with stage II lung adenocarcinoma. The input for sequencing was lung tumor tissue, taken before any cancer treatment. The genes are TRBV2 and TRBJ2-5; TRBD2 aligns across 14 bases. The CDR3 DNA reads TGTGCCAGCAGCGAGCAGGGACTAGCGGGGGCCCAGTACTTC. Amino acid sequence: CASSEQGLAGAQYF.